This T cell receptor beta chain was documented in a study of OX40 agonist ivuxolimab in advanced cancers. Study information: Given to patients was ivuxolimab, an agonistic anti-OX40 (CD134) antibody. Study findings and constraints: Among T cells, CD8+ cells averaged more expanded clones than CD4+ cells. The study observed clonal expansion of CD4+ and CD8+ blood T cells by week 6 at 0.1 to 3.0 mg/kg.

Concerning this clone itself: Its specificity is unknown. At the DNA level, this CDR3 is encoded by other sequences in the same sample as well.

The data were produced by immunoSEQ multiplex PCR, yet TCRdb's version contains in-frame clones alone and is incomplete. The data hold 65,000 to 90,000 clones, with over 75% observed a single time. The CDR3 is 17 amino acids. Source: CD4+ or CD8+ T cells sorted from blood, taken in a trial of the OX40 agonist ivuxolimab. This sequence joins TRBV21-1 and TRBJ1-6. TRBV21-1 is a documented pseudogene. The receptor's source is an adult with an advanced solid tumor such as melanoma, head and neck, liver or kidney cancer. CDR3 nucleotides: TGTGCCAGCAGCAAAGCGCTTGGACCACGATATAATTCACCCCTCCACTTT. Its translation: CASSKALGPRYNSPLHF.